One T cell receptor beta chain is described in this entry. These data are taken from a study of shared clonotypes between healthy human individuals. The method was immunoSEQ multiplex PCR; TCRdb's version includes in-frame clones alone and lacks a portion of them. This sample has around 500,000 clones; approximately 80% occur once, and the top ten carry approximately 13%. The CDR3 consists of 15 residues. Germline V gives CDR1 SGHNT, CDR2 YYREEE (reference sequence). J was trimmed by 2 bases and V by 4 bases; bases with no gene match: 6. This TCR came from a woman aged 40 to 50 in good health. Some clones in this sample may be carry-over from other donors' samples. The sample comprised PBMCs. V usage is TRBV5-4 and J usage is TRBJ2-1, with 7 bases fitting TRBD1. The CDR3 sequence: CASSKTGQTYNEQFF. In DNA form, the CDR3 reads TGTGCCAGCAGCAAGACAGGGCAAACCTACAATGAGCAGTTCTTC.